This passage covers 11 T cell receptor beta chains from one sample sequenced in a study of blood T cell repertoires in COVID-19 (dated by TCRdb to the early 2020s). The library came from the immunoSEQ multiplex PCR assay. TCRdb provides this immuneACCESS table in a form limited to in-frame rearrangements. Some clones are lacking; in checked studies, under half of them reflect an unresolved V gene, and why the rest are absent is not known. In all, the sample holds roughly 330,000 clones, and over 75% of those were seen once. 10% of the sample is in the top ten clones. Input material: PBMCs or T cells enriched from blood (not recorded which). The receptors stem from a woman between 18 and 29 years old who had recovered from COVID-19.

The V call is TRBV28, the J call TRBJ1-2; 10 positions agree with TRBD1. Germline CDR1 and CDR2: MDHEN and SYDVKM. This CDR3 is 15 amino acids long. Trimming at V came to 4 bases and at J to 4 bases, leaving 6 bases not matched to a gene. The CDR3 region has the DNA TGTGCCAGCAGTTCCCATGGGACAGGGGTCTATGGCTACACCTTC. This sequence encodes CASSSHGTGVYGYTF.

The V gene is TRBV29-1, the J gene TRBJ1-5; a weak D match, TRBD1 (6 bases). V was trimmed by 6 bases and J by 3 bases, leaving 12 bases between them. Germline V gene lookup returns CDR1 SQVTM and CDR2 ANQGSEA. The CDR3 spans 13 residues. The chain's CDR3 is CSVRDNYNQPQHF. The CDR3 bases are TGCAGCGTACGGGACAACTACAATCAGCCCCAGCATTTT.

This clone was observed a few times. The gene calls are TRBV28 and TRBJ2-2; TRBD2 matches at 11 bases. The germline V gene has CDR1 MDHEN and CDR2 SYDVKM. The V segment lost 7 bases and the J segment 6 bases; nucleotides outside the gene matches: 10. This CDR3 comprises 16 residues. The CDR3 protein is CASKTPGLAGPGELFF. The DNA of the CDR3 is TGTGCCAGCAAAACCCCAGGACTAGCGGGCCCCGGGGAGCTGTTTTTT.

V and J are TRBV27 and TRBJ1-6, with 7 bases fitting TRBD1. This CDR3 region has 17 residues. V lost 4 bases, J lost 6 bases, and 12 bases stayed unmatched. CDR1 is MNHEY and CDR2 is SMNVEV in the germline V gene (reference sequence). The CDR3 DNA reads TGTGCCAGCAGTTCCCCCTCCCAGACAGGGACTAATTCACCCCTCCACTTT. Amino acid sequence: CASSSPSQTGTNSPLHF.

This chain connects TRBV5-4 to TRBJ2-7, with D maybe TRBD1 (6 bases). V was shortened by 3 bases and J by 1 base, with 14 bases between the two germline ends. This CDR3 is built from 15 residues. The germline V gene has CDR1 SGHNT and CDR2 YYREEE (reference sequence). The CDR3 coding sequence is TGTGCCAGCAGCTCAGGACAGAGAGGATCCTACGAGCAGTACTTC. Translation: CASSSGQRGSYEQYF.

This clone was found once. This rearrangement joins TRBV14 to TRBJ1-4; TRBD1 matches 9 bases. Trimming at V came to 4 bases and at J to 3 bases, leaving 3 bases not matched to a gene. Looked up from germline, CDR1 is SGHDN and CDR2 is FVKESK. This CDR3 has 15 residues. The CDR3 bases are TGTGCCAGCAGCCTTAGGACAGGGGCTAATGAAAAACTGTTTTTT. This codes for CASSLRTGANEKLFF.

The V call is TRBV5-1, the J call TRBJ2-7, with 10 bases lining up with TRBD2. V dropped 0 bases and J dropped 5; count of bases not matched to a gene: 5. This CDR3 spans 15 amino acids. Germline V gives CDR1 SGHRS, CDR2 YFSETQ. The CDR3: CASSLDSGRTDEQYF. The CDR3 DNA follows: TGCGCCAGCAGCTTGGATAGCGGGAGGACGGACGAGCAGTACTTC.

The chain joins TRBV18 to TRBJ1-2, with TRBD1 identical over 7 bases. Trimming took 4 bases from V and 3 from J; bases not matched to a gene: 2. Germline V CDR1 and CDR2: KGHSH, LQKENI. The CDR3 is made up of 13 amino acids. The CDR3 region is CASSRDSDYGYTF. As DNA, the CDR3 is TGTGCCAGCTCACGGGACAGTGACTATGGCTACACCTTC.

The chain joins TRBV27 to TRBJ2-6; 8 bases are shared with TRBD1. V was pared by 4 bases and J by 0 bases, with 11 bases of the junction left unmatched. Germline lookup yields CDR1 MNHEY and CDR2 SMNVEV (reference sequence). The CDR3 covers 19 residues. The CDR3 spells CASSWGQVPSSSGANVLTF. CDR3 in DNA: TGTGCCAGCAGTTGGGGACAGGTGCCTTCGAGCTCTGGGGCCAACGTCCTGACTTTC.

CDR3 sequence (DNA): TGTGCCAGCTCACCTCTGACAGGGGGACAAGAAAAACTGTTTTTT. This gives the protein CASSPLTGGQEKLFF. The gene calls are TRBV18 and TRBJ1-4; TRBD1 matches at 9 bases. The length of the CDR3 is 15 residues. J was trimmed by 8 bases and V by 3 bases; bases with no gene match: 7. The germline CDR1 and CDR2 sequences are KGHSH and LQKENI.

The chain carries TRBV3-1 (or the pseudogene TRBV3-2) and TRBJ2-4, with 9 bases aligning to TRBD2. CDR1 LGHDT and CDR2 YNNKEL come from the germline V gene (reference sequence). The CDR3 consists of 18 residues. J lost 8 bases, V lost 0 bases, and 14 bases had no gene match. CDR3 residues: CASSQEVSGGRARDIQYF. The CDR3 DNA reads as TGTGCCAGCAGCCAAGAGGTTAGCGGCGGGAGGGCCCGGGACATTCAGTACTTC.